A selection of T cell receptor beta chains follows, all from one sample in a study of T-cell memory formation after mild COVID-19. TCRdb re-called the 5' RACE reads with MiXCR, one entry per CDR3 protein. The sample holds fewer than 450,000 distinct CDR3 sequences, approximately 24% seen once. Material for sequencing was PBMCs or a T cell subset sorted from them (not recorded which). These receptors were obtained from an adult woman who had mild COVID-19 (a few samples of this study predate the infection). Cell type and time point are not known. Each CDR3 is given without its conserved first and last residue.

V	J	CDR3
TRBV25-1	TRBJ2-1	ASSDTGFNEQF
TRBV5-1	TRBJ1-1	ASSFAGVGNTEAF
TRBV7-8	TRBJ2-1	ASSLALRRDHEQF
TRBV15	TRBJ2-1	ATSRRAGEVHNEQF
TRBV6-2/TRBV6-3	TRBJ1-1	ASSYSQNTEAF
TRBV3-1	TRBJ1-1	ASSLQDLNTEAF
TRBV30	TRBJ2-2	AWSSASGTPNTGELF
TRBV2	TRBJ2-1	ASSPRAGGPNEQF
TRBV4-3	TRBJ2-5	ASSQIWVQPGQGRETQY
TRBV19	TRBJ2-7	ASMDTTTAYEQY
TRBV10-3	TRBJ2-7	AISDRGIDEQY
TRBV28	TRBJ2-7	ASSRTVLAYEQY
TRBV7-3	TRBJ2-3	ASSPSSGSTDTQY